The 17 T cell receptor beta chains presented below share a single source sample, sequenced in a study of blood T cells in healthy people across ages. A J-beta primer mix and a sample-barcoded 5' primer were used in a second PCR of about 7 to 12 cycles. TCRdb called the 5' RACE reads again in MiXCR, with one record for every CDR3 protein. Here the sample spans about 940,000 distinct CDR3 sequences, roughly 50% being singletons. Source material: blood. These receptor sequences come from a man aged 25-40 years in good health.

This rearrangement joins TRBV4-3 to TRBJ2-5; tentatively, D is TRBD2 (5 bases). Trimming removed 1 base from V and 2 bases from J, with 11 bases in between. Germline CDR1 reads LGHNA; CDR2 reads YSLEER. The CDR3 totals 15 residues. The DNA for the CDR3 is TGCGCCAGCAGCCAAGGGGAGCTAGTACAAGAGACCCAGTACTTC. Its protein product is CASSQGELVQETQYF.

The chain recombines TRBV7-9 with TRBJ2-1; D may be TRBD1 (5 bases). Germline CDR1 reads SEHNR; CDR2 reads FQNEAQ (reference sequence). V lost 1 base, J lost 5 bases, and 12 bases lay in between. CDR3 length: 15 residues. The CDR3 is CASSLEAGSDNEQFF. CDR3 nucleotide sequence: TGTGCCAGCAGCTTAGAAGCAGGGTCGGACAATGAGCAGTTCTTC. The full variable domain, completed using reference TRBV7-9 and TRBJ2-1, is DTGVSQNPRHKITKRGQNVTFRCDPISEHNRLYWYRQTLGQGPEFLTYFQNEAQLEKSRLLSDRFSAERPKGSFSTLEIQRTEQGDSAMYLCASSLEAGSDNEQFFGPGTRLTVL.

This chain connects TRBV5-1 to TRBJ2-3, with D possibly being TRBD1 (5 bases). In germline, CDR1 is SGHRS, CDR2 YFSETQ. The CDR3 has 14 residues. Trimming removed 3 bases at V and 4 bases at J, with 12 bases between. In DNA form, the CDR3 reads TGCGCCAGCAGCTGGGCCGTGGGGCCAGATACGCAGTATTTT. Translated: CASSWAVGPDTQYF.

This clonotype was found once. The chain has TRBV27 and TRBJ2-6; TRBD1 matches 7 bases. The CDR3 length is 19 residues. V was clipped by 5 bases and J by 0 bases; unmatched bases: 13. Germline V gene lookup returns CDR1 MNHEY and CDR2 SMNVEV (reference sequence). DNA of the CDR3: TGTGCCAGCAGTCGAACTCGGGGACAGCCAACCTCTGGGGCCAACGTCCTGACTTTC. Its protein is CASSRTRGQPTSGANVLTF. Full variable domain (outside the CDR3, taken from reference TRBV27 and TRBJ2-6): EAQVTQNPRYLITVTGKKLTVTCSQNMNHEYMSWYRQDPGLGLRQIYYSMNVEVTDKGDVPEGYKVSRKEKRNFPLILESPSPNQTSLYFCASSRTRGQPTSGANVLTFGAGSRLTVL.

A single count supports this clonotype. The chain is built from TRBV11-2 and TRBJ2-3; TRBD2 aligns across 9 bases. This CDR3 contains 15 residues. Unmatched junction bases numbered 7, after V lost 5 bases and J lost 4 bases. The V gene's germline CDR1 is SGHAT and CDR2 FQNNGV. The CDR3 DNA sequence: TGTGCCAGCAGCCAAAGAGAGCGGGGGGCAGATACGCAGTATTTT. Translating gives CASSQRERGADTQYF.

The V and J genes are TRBV6-4 and TRBJ1-1, with 7 bases that match TRBD1. This CDR3 contains 13 residues. CDR1 and CDR2 from the germline V gene are MRHNA and SNTAGT. J was trimmed by 10 bases and V by 1 base; bases with no gene match: 6. The CDR3 here is CASSDFEGARAFF. CDR3 coding DNA: TGTGCCAGCAGTGACTTTGAGGGGGCGCGAGCTTTCTTT.

The V gene is TRBV20-1, the J gene TRBJ2-1, with a possible D match to TRBD1 (5 bases). V was trimmed by 1 base and J by 10 bases, leaving 17 bases between them. Germline V gene data show CDR1 as DFQATT and CDR2 as SNEGSKA (reference sequence). The CDR3 contains 14 residues. CDR3 nucleotide sequence: TGCAGTGCTAGAGTGCAGGACATATCCTACGAGCAGTTCTTC. This gives the protein CSARVQDISYEQFF.

V and J are TRBV9 and TRBJ2-1, with D perhaps being TRBD1 or TRBD2 (5 bases each). V lost 3 bases and J 7 bases, leaving 23 bases between the germline ends. The CDR3 runs to 17 residues. Germline V lookup: CDR1 SGDLS, CDR2 YYNGEE. Here the CDR3 reads CASSEGVIPGQGNEQFF. Here the CDR3 DNA reads TGTGCCAGCAGCGAGGGAGTTATTCCGGGGCAAGGGAATGAGCAGTTCTTC.

This clonotype was observed a few times. The chain is built from TRBV7-9 and TRBJ1-4; D unclear. Germline assignment: CDR1 SEHNR and CDR2 FQNEAQ (reference sequence). This CDR3 is 15 amino acids long. Trimming pared 4 bases from V and 0 bases from J, leaving 9 bases between. In DNA form, the CDR3 reads TGTGCCAGCAGCTCGATATACACAACTAATGAAAAACTGTTTTTT. As protein: CASSSIYTTNEKLFF.

The V and J genes are TRBV6-1 and TRBJ2-5; D is unclear. Germline V gene sequence: CDR1 MNHNS, CDR2 SASEGT. V was cut by 5 bases and J by 9 bases, with 13 bases left in between. This CDR3 is 12 amino acids long. CDR3 nucleotide sequence: TGTGCCAGCAGTCCAAGCAATAGGGCCCAGTACTTC. This gives the protein CASSPSNRAQYF.

In DNA, the CDR3 is TGCGCCAGCAGCATAGGGGGGACGAGCACAGATACGCAGTATTTT. Translation gives CASSIGGTSTDTQYF. This chain connects TRBV5-1 to TRBJ2-3; the D gene could be TRBD1 or TRBD2 (6 bases each). V lost 4 bases and J lost 0, with 12 bases in between. CDR3 length equals 15 residues. Germline assignment: CDR1 SGHRS and CDR2 YFSETQ.

A note on this clonotype: Mismatch with germline at one junction end may stem from a read error. V and J are TRBV20-1 and TRBJ2-3; D perhaps matches TRBD2 (6 bases). The CDR3 spans 15 residues. Germline values: CDR1 DFQATT, CDR2 SNEGSKA (reference sequence). The CDR3 DNA sequence: TGCAGTGCTGGAGAGCGGGTGGCAGTCACAGATACGCAGTATTTT. Translation: CSAGERVAVTDTQYF.

The rearrangement links TRBV6-2 or TRBV6-3 to TRBJ1-2; 10 bases align to TRBD1. The germline gives CDR1 MNHEY, CDR2 SVGEGT. The CDR3 contains 15 residues. V gave up 5 bases and J gave up 4 bases; unmatched junction bases: 7. CDR3 sequence (DNA): TGTGCCAGCAGTCGCGGACAGGGGGTGATCTATGGCTACACCTTC. This codes for CASSRGQGVIYGYTF.

The chain uses TRBV5-1 and TRBJ2-3, with 8 bases fitting TRBD1. This CDR3 is 14 amino acids long. CDR1 is SGHRS, CDR2 YFSETQ, per germline. With V trimmed by 2 bases and J by 5 bases, 4 bases remained unmatched. The chain's CDR3 is CASSFLDRVDTQYF. CDR3 in DNA: TGCGCCAGCAGCTTTTTGGACAGGGTAGATACGCAGTATTTT.

This clonotype was counted between two and nine times. The genes are TRBV20-1 and TRBJ1-2; D gene uncertain. The germline V gene has CDR1 DFQATT and CDR2 SNEGSKA (reference sequence). This CDR3 region has 12 residues. V was pared by 3 bases and J by 4 bases, with 9 bases between. CDR3 coding DNA: TGCAGTGCTAGCCCGGGAACCTATGGCTACACCTTC. Protein: CSASPGTYGYTF.

The gene calls are TRBV20-1 and TRBJ2-7; maybe TRBD2 (7 bases). Trimming took off 0 bases at V and 3 bases at J, with 18 bases between the two ends. This CDR3 has 16 amino acids. CDR1 and CDR2 (germline): DFQATT, SNEGSKA (reference sequence). The CDR3 is CSARDRGGPRFYEQYF. In DNA form, the CDR3 reads TGCAGTGCTAGAGATAGGGGGGGACCAAGATTCTACGAGCAGTACTTC.

Only a few counts were recorded for this clonotype. The V and J genes are TRBV7-6 and TRBJ2-1, with TRBD2 matching over 7 bases. The germline V gene encodes CDR1 SGHVS and CDR2 FNYEAQ. The trim removed 0 bases at V and 9 bases at J, leaving 11 bases unmatched. The length of the CDR3 is 16 residues. CDR3: CASSLAGLSRTGEQFF. The CDR3, as DNA: TGTGCCAGCAGCTTAGCGGGACTATCGAGGACGGGTGAGCAGTTCTTC.